The sequence of this T cell receptor beta chain was determined in a study of Graves' ophthalmopathy and Graves' hyperthyroidism. Trimming took 3 bases from V and 0 from J, leaving 5 bases between them. Germline V gene sequence: CDR1 KGHDR, CDR2 SFDVKD. CDR3 length: 14 residues. Amplifying from RNA transcripts, the study obtained TCR beta CDR3 regions. Second-round multiplex PCR followed a first-round RT-PCR using HTBI primers. MiXCR was run by TCRdb on the multiplex PCR reads, yielding one entry per CDR3 protein. The repertoire consists of more than 150,000 distinct CDR3 sequences, with less than 45% occurring once and the leading ten covering around 5.8%. Out of about 9.6 ml of fresh peripheral blood, PBMCs were obtained.

This receptor was identified in a woman between 40 and 55 years old with Graves' ophthalmopathy. The J gene is TRBJ1-5, the V gene TRBV24-1; D ambiguous. Material for sequencing was peripheral blood. The CDR3 sequence is CATSDPYSNQPQHF. The CDR3 DNA reads TGTGCCACCAGTGATCCCTATAGCAATCAGCCCCAGCATTTT.